A selection of T cell receptor beta chains follows, all from one sample in a study of T-cell reconstitution after alpha-beta-depleted transplantation in children. MiXCR, run by TCRdb on the PCR reads, gives a single entry per CDR3 protein. The sample lists 250,000 to 300,000 distinct CDR3 sequences, approximately 9.6% occurring once. Sequenced material: PBMCs from the stem cell graft donor, taken from the stem cell graft. The receptors here all came from a human donor who donated a stem cell graft to a child with SCID. Each CDR3 is given with its conserved first and last residue. The D gene is left open where the match is weak. The size field is filled for only some rows; it gives once, few, many or a size class.

v_gene	abundance	j_gene	d_gene	CDR3nt	CDR3aa
TRBV9	-	TRBJ1-2	-	TGTGCCAGCAGCGTAGACAGCTTCTATGGCTACACCTTC	CASSVDSFYGYTF
TRBV6-5	few	TRBJ1-4	TRBD1	TGTGCCAGCAGTTTGGGGACAGGGCTTGAAAAACTGTTTTTT	CASSLGTGLEKLFF
TRBV3-1	once	TRBJ1-6	-	TGTGCCAGCAGAGAGACTTCCGGCGATTCACCCCTCCACTTT	CASRETSGDSPLHF
TRBV20-1	few	TRBJ2-3	TRBD2	TGCAGTGCCAGGGCCGGGACTAGCGGGAGAGATACGCAGTATTTT	CSARAGTSGRDTQYF
TRBV10-3	many	TRBJ1-1	-	TGTGCCACCCGGTTCGAAGGTAACACTGAAGCTTTCTTT	CATRFEGNTEAFF
TRBV7-9	few	TRBJ2-7	TRBD2	TGTGCCAGCAGCTTAGTTGGGAGGGCCTACGAGCAGTACTTC	CASSLVGRAYEQYF
TRBV6-1	-	TRBJ2-7	-	TGTGCCAGCGGAATCGACCGATCTGACGAGCAGTACTTC	CASGIDRSDEQYF
TRBV5-1	-	TRBJ2-3	-	TGCGCCAGCAGCTTGGATGAGCGGTATACGCAGTATTTT	CASSLDERYTQYF
TRBV6-5	many	TRBJ1-1	-	TGTGCCAGCAGTTACAGGGGCTCCGGGGGGTCCACTGAAGCTTTCTTT	CASSYRGSGGSTEAFF
TRBV3-1	many	TRBJ2-7	TRBD1	TGTGCCAGCAGCCAAGTCGCGGGGACAGGCTACGAGCAGTACTTC	CASSQVAGTGYEQYF
TRBV10-2	-	TRBJ2-2	TRBD1	TGCGCCAGTGGGTTAAGACAGGGAATGCATGCCGGGGAGCTGTTTTTT	CASGLRQGMHAGELFF
TRBV7-3	-	TRBJ2-3	TRBD2	TGTGCCAGCAGCCTGGGGACTAGCCGATGCACAGATACGCAGTATTTT	CASSLGTSRCTDTQYF
TRBV29-1	-	TRBJ2-7	TRBD1	TGCAGCGTTGTACGGGACAGGGGAGGCGAGCAGTACTTC	CSVVRDRGGEQYF
TRBV5-1	-	TRBJ2-7	-	TGCGCCAGCAGCATACCCTCAGACTACGAGCAGTACTTC	CASSIPSDYEQYF
TRBV11-3	-	TRBJ2-6	-	TGTGCCAGCAGCCCAACCACTGTGGCCAACGTCCTGACTTTC	CASSPTTVANVLTF
TRBV28	many	TRBJ2-3	TRBD2	TGTGCCAGCTCTAGCGGGGGGCTAAAGGGTACAGATACGCAGTATTTT	CASSSGGLKGTDTQYF
TRBV28	many	TRBJ2-7	-	TGTGCCAGCACTCCCTTAGGTCCTACCTACGAGCAGTACTTC	CASTPLGPTYEQYF
TRBV12-3/TRBV12-4	-	TRBJ1-3	TRBD1	TGTGCCAGCAGCCTAACCGTTGCCAGGGGGGCCTCTGGAAACACCATATATTTT	CASSLTVARGASGNTIYF
TRBV7-6	few	TRBJ2-5	-	TGTGCCAGCAGCACAGAAGAGACCCAGTACTTC	CASSTEETQYF
TRBV15	few	TRBJ2-5	TRBD2	TGTGCCACCAGCAGAGGGGTACTAGCGGGCCAAGAGACCCAGTACTTC	CATSRGVLAGQETQYF
TRBV7-9	many	TRBJ2-2	TRBD1	TGTGCCAGCAGGGGGGACAGAATGAACACCGGGGAGCTGTTTTTT	CASRGDRMNTGELFF
TRBV5-1	many	TRBJ2-1	-	TGCGCCAGCAGCTTGTCAGGTGACGCGGGGCATGAGCAGTTCTTC	CASSLSGDAGHEQFF
TRBV5-5	-	TRBJ2-1	-	TGTGCCAGCAGCTTGGGCTTTCTCCCCGGGGCCTACAATGAGCAGTTCTTC	CASSLGFLPGAYNEQFF
TRBV10-3	few	TRBJ2-2	TRBD2	TGTGCCATCCTAGTGGTTGCGGGGGTGAACACCGGGGAGCTGTTTTTT	CAILVVAGVNTGELFF
TRBV5-6	few	TRBJ2-1	-	TGTGCCAGCAGCTTGGACGGGATTTCTAGGAATGAGCAGTTCTTC	CASSLDGISRNEQFF
TRBV12-5	-	TRBJ1-5	-	TGTGCTAGTGGTCCTGACACTGGCAATCAGCCCCAGCATTTT	CASGPDTGNQPQHF
TRBV11-2	few	TRBJ2-4	TRBD1	TGTGCCAGCAGCTTTAGTATTGAGGGGGCGTGGGACATTCAGTACTTC	CASSFSIEGAWDIQYF
TRBV18	few	TRBJ2-1	-	TGTGCCAGCTCACCATTTAGGGTGGTTTCCTACAATGAGCAGTTCTTC	CASSPFRVVSYNEQFF
TRBV20-1	-	TRBJ2-1	-	TGCAGTGCTAGAGATACCAGTTCCTACAATGAGCAGTTCTTC	CSARDTSSYNEQFF
TRBV13	few	TRBJ1-3	-	TGTGCCAGCAGCCGAGACAGATTTAAAGACACCATATATTTT	CASSRDRFKDTIYF
TRBV20-1	-	TRBJ2-3	-	TGCAGTGCTAGAGGTTGGCAGCCAACAGATACGCAGTATTTT	CSARGWQPTDTQYF
TRBV14	many	TRBJ2-5	TRBD1	TGTGCCAGCAGCCAACCAAGGACAGGGAAAGAGACCCAGTACTTC	CASSQPRTGKETQYF
TRBV2	many	TRBJ2-1	-	TGTGCCAGCTCGATGGCAGGGCCAGAGCAGTTCTTC	CASSMAGPEQFF
TRBV7-9	few	TRBJ2-5	TRBD2	TGTGCCAGCAGCCCTTTGGCGGGGGGATTCCAAGAGACCCAGTACTTC	CASSPLAGGFQETQYF
TRBV20-1	-	TRBJ2-5	-	TGCAGTGCGGCCGGGGCCCAAGAGACCCAGTACTTC	CSAAGAQETQYF
TRBV5-1	-	TRBJ2-6	-	TGCGCCAGCAGCTTGGTGGGGTTAGGGCCCTCTGGGGCCAACGTCCTGACTTTC	CASSLVGLGPSGANVLTF
TRBV20-1	-	TRBJ1-3	-	TGCAGTGCTAGGGACCGGAACTCTGGAAACACCATATATTTT	CSARDRNSGNTIYF
TRBV20-1	few	TRBJ2-5	TRBD2	TGCAGTGCTAGAGATCTTTTGGGACTAGCCCAAGAGACCCAGTACTTC	CSARDLLGLAQETQYF
TRBV5-1	few	TRBJ2-2	TRBD1	TGCGCCAGCAGCTTGTATCCGGGACAGGGGAATACCGGGGAGCTGTTTTTT	CASSLYPGQGNTGELFF
TRBV20-1	few	TRBJ1-5	-	TGCAGTGCTATACCAGGGAATCAGCCCCAGCATTTT	CSAIPGNQPQHF
TRBV29-1	-	TRBJ1-2	-	TGCAGCGTTCTTTGGGACTATGGCTACACCTTC	CSVLWDYGYTF
TRBV10-2	few	TRBJ2-7	-	TGCGCCAGCGGCCCCTACGAGCAGTACTTC	CASGPYEQYF
TRBV4-1	-	TRBJ2-2	-	TGCGCCAGCAGCCAAAAGGTCCAGGGGTCCACCGGGGAGCTGTTTTTT	CASSQKVQGSTGELFF